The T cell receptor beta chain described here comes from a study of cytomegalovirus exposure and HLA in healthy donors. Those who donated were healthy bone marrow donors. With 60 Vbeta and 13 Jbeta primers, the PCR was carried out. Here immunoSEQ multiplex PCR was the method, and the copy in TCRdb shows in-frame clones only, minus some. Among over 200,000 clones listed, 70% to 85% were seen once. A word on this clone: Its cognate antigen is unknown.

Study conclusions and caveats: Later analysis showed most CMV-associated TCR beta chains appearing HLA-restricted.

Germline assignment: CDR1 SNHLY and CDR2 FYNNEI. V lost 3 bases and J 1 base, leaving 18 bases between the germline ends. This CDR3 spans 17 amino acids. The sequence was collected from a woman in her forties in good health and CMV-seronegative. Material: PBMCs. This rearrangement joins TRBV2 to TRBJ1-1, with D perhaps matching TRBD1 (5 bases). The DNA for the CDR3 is TGTGCCAGCAGTGATCGGGACGGGGAGGCTCAGAACACTGAAGCTTTCTTT. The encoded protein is CASSDRDGEAQNTEAFF.